The T cell receptor beta chain under discussion was sequenced for a study of blood T cell repertoires in COVID-19. The data were produced by immunoSEQ multiplex PCR, yet TCRdb's version contains in-frame clones alone and is incomplete. The sample lists 140,000 to 150,000 clones, around 89% occurring once. The material sequenced was PBMCs or T cells enriched from blood (not recorded which). The source is a woman younger than 45 with acute COVID-19.

The CDR3 DNA is TGTGCCAGCAGCACCCTGGACAGGGGCAACGAGCAGTACTTC. Amino acid sequence: CASSTLDRGNEQYF. This rearrangement joins TRBV5-4 to TRBJ2-7, with TRBD1 matching over 9 bases. CDR3 size: 14 residues. The J segment lost 5 bases and the V segment lost 4 bases, leaving 7 bases of the junction unmatched. Germline lookup yields CDR1 SGHNT and CDR2 YYREEE (reference sequence). The full variable domain, with the rest looked up from reference TRBV5-4 and TRBJ2-7, is ETGVTQSPTHLIKTRGQQVTLRCSSQSGHNTVSWYQQALGQGPQFIFQYYREEENGRGNFPPRFSGLQFPNYSSELNVNALELDDSALYLCASSTLDRGNEQYFGPGTRLTVT.